This TCR beta chain was identified in a study of OX40 agonist ivuxolimab in advanced cancers. Regarding the complete study: Ivuxolimab, which targeted the costimulatory receptor OX40 (CD134), was an agonistic, fully human IgG2 monoclonal antibody. The dose-escalation cohort was around 83% male with a mean age of around 64 years, ranging from roughly 20 to 80. Partial responses occurred in three dose-escalation patients, of whom one had hepatocellular carcinoma and two had cutaneous melanoma. Among the roughly 50 dose-escalation patients, about 19 had hepatocellular carcinoma, about 15 melanoma, 9 renal cell carcinoma and 9 head and neck cancer. The paper covers the monotherapy dose-escalation part of the phase I ivuxolimab trial, which included N ≈ 57 patients. The point of sequencing TCRbeta in the periphery was to test whether ivuxolimab changed TCR sequence diversity and drove clonal T-cell expansion. Prior anti-PD-1, anti-PD-L1 or anti-CTLA-4 therapy was permitted, and checkpoint inhibitors had been received by approximately 39% of dose-escalation patients. Intravenous ivuxolimab was administered to patients every 2 weeks at six dose levels: 0.01, 0.1, 0.3, 1.5, 3 and 10 mg/kg.

Genomic DNA was isolated from the sorted cells so that the TCRbeta CDR3 region could be sequenced. TCRbeta CDR3 regions were sequenced using the immunoSEQ Assay. TCRdb took over this immuneACCESS table, retaining in-frame rearrangements with V and J assigned. Such tables are incomplete; in checked studies, under half of the missing clones stem from an unresolved V gene, and the remainder is unexplained. The sample includes 34,000 or so clones, with roughly 80% observed a single time. The top ten clones comprise roughly 11% of the sample. Patients with a history of autoimmune disease or receiving systemic immunosuppression were excluded from the trial. Peripheral blood for TCR sequencing was collected from all dose cohorts at baseline, on cycle 4 day 1, and on cycle 7 day 1. Samples were obtained from an open-label, multicenter, first-in-human phase I dose-escalation trial of ivuxolimab. Adults with locally advanced or metastatic head and neck squamous cell, hepatocellular, melanoma or renal cell carcinoma were enrolled in the trial. CD4+ and CD8+ T cells were sorted separately from peripheral blood before TCR sequencing.

General study outcomes and caveats: After ivuxolimab, CD8+ T cells had more expanded clones than CD4+ T cells on average. In the 0.1-3.0 mg/kg groups, partial responders were among the patients with the lowest normalized peripheral clonal expansion, particularly in CD8+ T cells. Antigen specificity was not determined for the clonally expanded peripheral T cells. At doses of 0.1 to 3.0 mg/kg, clonal expansion of both CD4+ and CD8+ T cells in blood was seen between baseline and week 6. Low levels of normalized T-cell clonal expansion were also seen in some nonresponding patients.

Regarding this clone: Which antigen it targets is not known. One base away there is no much larger clone; base qualities are not given.

The input for sequencing was CD4+ or CD8+ T cells sorted from blood, taken in a trial of the OX40 agonist ivuxolimab. The TCR comes from an adult with an advanced solid tumor such as melanoma, head and neck, liver or kidney cancer.

In nucleotides, the sequence is TGTGCCAGCAGCGCGTCCGGGACAGGTCCCAGCTCCTATAATTCACCCCTCCACTTT. The translation is CASSASGTGPSSYNSPLHF. The rearranged segments are TRBV13 and TRBJ1-6, and TRBD1 aligns with 8 junction nucleotides. The CDR3 sequence holds 19 residues, the cysteine and phenylalanine included. Here the CDR3 DNA is all that survives: 57 bases in frame from base 1. CDR1 and CDR2 are read off the germline V gene (reference sequence) as PRHDT and FYEKMQ. V is trimmed back by 5 bases and J by 0 bases, and the junction contains 12 bases that no gene match accounts for.